This TCR beta chain was captured by sequencing in a study of blood T cell repertoires in COVID-19. A remark on this clone: The same CDR3 can be traced to other DNA sequences in this sample.

Generated by immunoSEQ multiplex PCR, the TCRdb table keeps only in-frame clones and is missing some. This table holds 130,000 to 150,000 clones, around 80% found once. Trimming removed 4 bases from V and 4 bases from J; junction bases left unmatched: 6. The CDR3 length is 14 residues. Per germline, CDR1 SGHRS and CDR2 YFSETQ. The source material was peripheral blood. The chain has TRBV5-1 and TRBJ1-2; 8 bases are a match to TRBD1. The TCR comes from a man aged 55 to 70 with acute or convalescent COVID-19. In DNA, the CDR3 is TGCGCCAGCAGCCCCGGACAGGGAGGCTATGGCTACACCTTC. Its translation is CASSPGQGGYGYTF.